These T cell receptor beta chains were read from a single sample in a study of shared clonotypes between healthy human individuals. The assay was immunoSEQ multiplex PCR, and TCRdb's table has in-frame clones only and misses some. The sample includes some 2,500,000 clones, roughly 93% of them seen just once. Sequenced sample: naive CD4+ T cells from PBMCs. Source of these receptors: a young man in good health. Some clones in this sample may be carry-over from other donors' samples. Each CDR3 is given with its conserved first and last residue. A D gene is named only where the DNA matches it firmly. Rows may omit the clone size; those that give it use once, few, many or a size class.

size	length	V	J	D	DNA	CDR3
NA	13	TRBV19	TRBJ2-5	NA	TGTGCCAGTAGTATACCCCGGACCTTACCCCAGTACTTC	CASSIPRTLPQYF
NA	13	TRBV2	TRBJ1-1	NA	TGTGCCAGCAAGGGGCGGGGAGACACTGAAGCTTTCTTT	CASKGRGDTEAFF
NA	15	TRBV5-8	TRBJ2-5	NA	TGTGCCAGCAGCCTACAGGGAGTTGAAGGAGAGACCCAGTACTTC	CASSLQGVEGETQYF
NA	15	TRBV9	TRBJ2-5	NA	TGTGCCAGCAGCGTAGCTCCCGGTCAACAAGAGACCCAGTACTTC	CASSVAPGQQETQYF
NA	15	TRBV7-2	TRBJ2-7	TRBD1	TGTGCCAGCAGGAGCCAACAGGGGGCGGGGTACGAGCAGTACTTC	CASRSQQGAGYEQYF
NA	13	TRBV5-1	TRBJ2-7	TRBD1	TGCGCCAGCAGCCCGGGGACAGGGGCCGAGCAGTACTTC	CASSPGTGAEQYF
NA	17	TRBV28	TRBJ1-5	NA	TGTGCCAGCAGTCCTGGGGCAGTACCAACCCGGAGTCAGCCCCAGCATTTT	CASSPGAVPTRSQPQHF
once	15	TRBV5-1	TRBJ2-1	TRBD2	TGCGCCAGCAGCTTGAAGGGCGGGGGAGGCAATGAGCAGTTCTTC	CASSLKGGGGNEQFF
once	16	TRBV5-6	TRBJ2-1	TRBD2	TGTGCCAGCAGCGGGGGGACTAGCGGCTCCTACAATGAGCAGTTCTTC	CASSGGTSGSYNEQFF
NA	14	TRBV19	TRBJ1-2	NA	TGTGCCAGTAGTACCGTCGGACAGAACTATGGCTACACCTTC	CASSTVGQNYGYTF
NA	12	TRBV28	TRBJ2-1	TRBD2	TGTGCCAGCACCTCCGGGGCTAGCGGGGGGTTCTTC	CASTSGASGGFF
NA	13	TRBV7-9	TRBJ2-7	NA	TGTGCCAGCAGCCCTGGTGGGGTATACGAGCAGTACTTC	CASSPGGVYEQYF
NA	16	TRBV5-1	TRBJ1-2	NA	TGCGCCAGCAGCTCGACAGGCCAGATTTCTTTGGGTGGCTACACCTTC	CASSSTGQISLGGYTF
NA	16	TRBV5-4	TRBJ2-7	TRBD2	TGTGCCAGCAGCAACGCGGCTAGCGGACCGACCTACGAGCAGTACTTC	CASSNAASGPTYEQYF
once	13	TRBV15	TRBJ1-5	NA	TGTGCCACCAGCACAGGGATCAATCAGCCCCAGCATTTT	CATSTGINQPQHF
NA	14	TRBV5-1	TRBJ2-1	NA	TGCGCCAGCAGCCGAGGGGACGACCTCAATGAGCAGTTCTTC	CASSRGDDLNEQFF
NA	13	TRBV29-1	TRBJ2-7	TRBD2	TGCAGCGCCACTAGCGGGAGTCCCTACGAGCAGTACTTC	CSATSGSPYEQYF
NA	19	TRBV4-1	TRBJ2-3	TRBD2	TGCGCCAGCAGCCAAGGAAGATTAAGGACTAGCGGGACCACAGATACGCAGTATTTT	CASSQGRLRTSGTTDTQYF
NA	15	TRBV9	TRBJ2-2	TRBD1	TGTGCCAGCAGAGGGGCGCGAAGGGGGCCCGGGGAGCTGTTTTTT	CASRGARRGPGELFF
NA	18	TRBV28	TRBJ2-1	TRBD2	TGTGCCAGCAGTTTAACCCTTAAATCAAGCGGGAGCTACAATGAGCAGTTCTTC	CASSLTLKSSGSYNEQFF
NA	12	TRBV25-1	TRBJ2-2	NA	TGTGCCAGCAGTGATGGGGCCGGGGAGCTGTTTTTT	CASSDGAGELFF
NA	14	TRBV28	TRBJ2-7	NA	TGTGCCGCAGGGCTGGGGGTGAGGGGCTACGAGCAGTACTTC	CAAGLGVRGYEQYF
NA	17	TRBV29-1	TRBJ2-1	TRBD2	TGCAGCGCGCGGGGACTAGCGGGAGAGGGGTGGAACAATGAGCAGTTCTTC	CSARGLAGEGWNNEQFF
NA	17	TRBV5-1	TRBJ2-3	NA	TGCGCCAGCAGCTCAGGAAACAGACCGGGTAGCACAGATACGCAGTATTTT	CASSSGNRPGSTDTQYF
NA	12	TRBV6-5	TRBJ1-5	NA	TGTGCCAGCAGGGAGGGGGGCCAGCCCCAGCATTTT	CASREGGQPQHF
NA	15	TRBV25-1	TRBJ2-1	NA	TGTGCCAGCAGTGATCGGACATACTCCTACAATGAGCAGTTCTTC	CASSDRTYSYNEQFF
NA	15	TRBV6-1	TRBJ1-1	TRBD1	TGTGCCAGCCTAGACCCCGGGACAGGAAACACTGAAGCTTTCTTT	CASLDPGTGNTEAFF
NA	15	TRBV7-3	TRBJ2-1	NA	TGTGCCAGCAGCTTACTCCTAGGAGGTGTGGATGAGCAGTTCTTC	CASSLLLGGVDEQFF
NA	14	TRBV6-6	TRBJ2-2	NA	TGTGCCAGCAGTTATTCTCTGAACACCGGGGAGCTGTTTTTT	CASSYSLNTGELFF
NA	15	TRBV5-1	TRBJ1-4	NA	TGCGCCAGCAGCCTCAAGGGGGCAACTAATGAAAAACTGTTTTTT	CASSLKGATNEKLFF
NA	16	TRBV28	TRBJ2-7	NA	TGTGCCAGCAGTATGCCGGGGACGGGGAGAAGGTACGAGCAGTACTTC	CASSMPGTGRRYEQYF
NA	15	TRBV5-6	TRBJ2-7	NA	TGTGCCAGCAGCTTCCGGACCGTCGGACCCTACGAGCAGTACTTC	CASSFRTVGPYEQYF
NA	14	TRBV6-1	TRBJ1-2	NA	TGTGCCAGCAGTGAAGTTGGGGGTTATAATGGCTACACCTTC	CASSEVGGYNGYTF
NA	11	TRBV27	TRBJ2-3	TRBD2	TGTGACCCGGTTGCGGGAGGCCCCACGTATTTT	CDPVAGGPTYF
NA	14	TRBV7-6	TRBJ1-5	NA	TGTGCCAGCAGCTTGACAGGACTGGATCAGCCCCAGCATTTT	CASSLTGLDQPQHF
NA	16	TRBV18	TRBJ1-1	TRBD1	TGTGCCAGCTCACCTTCGACAGGGAAAGTGAACACTGAAGCTTTCTTT	CASSPSTGKVNTEAFF
NA	15	TRBV13	TRBJ2-7	NA	TGTGCCAGCACCCCCCAGGAGGGCGGGGAACCCGAGCAGTACTTC	CASTPQEGGEPEQYF
NA	13	TRBV7-6	TRBJ2-2	NA	TGTGCCAGCAGCGGGACCGGGTCCGGGGAGCTGTTTTTT	CASSGTGSGELFF
NA	15	TRBV4-3	TRBJ2-1	TRBD2	TGCGCCAGCAGCCAACGTAGCGGGAAGACGTATGAGCAGTTCTTC	CASSQRSGKTYEQFF
NA	15	TRBV15	TRBJ2-7	TRBD2	TGTGCCACCAGCAGGGGGACTAGCGGAGACTACGAGCAGTACTTC	CATSRGTSGDYEQYF
NA	16	TRBV5-1	TRBJ2-3	NA	TGCGCCAGCAGCCTCCTACTAGCTTTGAGCACAGATACGCAGTATTTT	CASSLLLALSTDTQYF
NA	15	TRBV28	TRBJ2-1	NA	TGTGCCAGCACCCGTTGGGGTAGCGCTTACAATGAGCAGTTCTTC	CASTRWGSAYNEQFF
NA	14	TRBV6-6	TRBJ2-7	TRBD1	TGTGCCAGCAGTACCCGGGACAGCACCTACGAGCAGTACTTC	CASSTRDSTYEQYF
NA	17	TRBV5-4	TRBJ1-2	NA	TGTGCCAGCAGCTTGGCCTTGGGGAGGGGCAGGGACTATGGCTACACCTTC	CASSLALGRGRDYGYTF
NA	14	TRBV6-1	TRBJ1-1	NA	TGTGCCAGCAGAGAAGTAGGTACCTCCCGGGAAGCTTTCTTT	CASREVGTSREAFF
NA	15	TRBV4-1	TRBJ1-5	NA	TGCGCCAGCACCCCGAGAGGGGAGGGCAATCAGCCCCAGCATTTT	CASTPRGEGNQPQHF
NA	15	TRBV6-4	TRBJ2-1	TRBD2	TGTGCCAGCAGACAAGGGGCTAGCGGGAGCTATGAGCAGTTCTTC	CASRQGASGSYEQFF
NA	15	TRBV5-4	TRBJ2-3	TRBD2	TGTGCCAGCAGCCCAGGGACTAGCGGCACAGATACGCAGTATTTT	CASSPGTSGTDTQYF
NA	13	TRBV7-3	TRBJ2-3	NA	TGTGCCAGCAGCTTAGGATTTTCAGATACGCAGTATTTT	CASSLGFSDTQYF
NA	16	TRBV7-2	TRBJ2-5	TRBD2	TGTGCCAGCAGCCACAAGACTAGCGGGAGAGGAGAGACCCAGTACTTC	CASSHKTSGRGETQYF
NA	12	TRBV7-9	TRBJ1-2	NA	TGTGCCAGCAGCTCCCCCCGGAGCGGCTACACCTTC	CASSSPRSGYTF
NA	19	TRBV7-9	TRBJ2-1	TRBD2	TGTGCCAGCCCCCCCTCATCTAGCGGGAGATCGGTTTCCTACAATGAGCAGTTCTTC	CASPPSSSGRSVSYNEQFF